This record looks at one T cell receptor beta chain sequence and its context. This likely stems from a read error, as it lies one base from a far larger clone. Repertoires were generated with immunoSEQ multiplex PCR, while TCRdb's copy carries only in-frame clones and drops some. The sample gives roughly 1,000,000 clones, roughly 74% of which show up once; about 0.52% is in the top ten. V lost 6 bases to trimming and J lost 2 bases; unmatched junction nucleotides: 3. The CDR3 is 15 amino acids. The germline V gene has CDR1 ENHRY and CDR2 SYGVKD. These data belong to a study of shared clonotypes between healthy human individuals.

The sequenced sample was memory CD4+ T cells from PBMCs. The subset was: CD45RA-negative fraction. The sequence came from a man aged 18 to 30 in good health. Some clones in this sample may be carry-over from other donors' samples. This rearrangement joins TRBV10-3 to TRBJ2-1; TRBD2 aligns across 11 bases. CDR3 DNA: TGTGCCATCAGGTTAGCGGGAGGGCCCTACAATGAGCAGTTCTTC. This gives the protein CAIRLAGGPYNEQFF.